Following are 26 T cell receptor beta chains from one sample sequenced in a study of T-cell reconstitution after alpha-beta-depleted transplantation in children. Library preparation (for TCRbeta) was performed with unique molecular identifiers. TCRdb re-called the PCR reads with MiXCR, one entry per CDR3 protein. The sample lists some 840,000 distinct CDR3 sequences; roughly 15% were seen once. The sample consisted of PBMCs, mostly from graft donor cells, taken 360 days after TCRalphabeta/CD19-depleted stem cell transplant. The receptors were sampled from a male patient younger than 18 who had a stem cell transplant for acute lymphoblastic leukemia, so the T cells may come from the graft donor.

This clonotype has just a few counts. The chain combines TRBV18 with TRBJ2-1; 12 bases line up with TRBD2. V lost 3 bases to trimming and J lost 0 bases; unmatched junction nucleotides: 9. The germline gives CDR1 KGHSH, CDR2 LQKENI. This CDR3 region has 19 residues. The CDR3 coding sequence is TGTGCCAGCTCACCTTTAACTAGCGGGAGGACAAGCTCCTACAATGAGCAGTTCTTC. It yields the protein CASSPLTSGRTSSYNEQFF.

This clonotype was counted many times. V and J are TRBV20-1 and TRBJ2-1; 9 nucleotides agree with TRBD2. The V gene's germline CDR1 is DFQATT and CDR2 SNEGSKA (reference sequence). This CDR3 is 16 amino acids long. V was clipped by 0 bases and J by 2 bases; unmatched bases: 5. The CDR3 DNA follows: TGCAGTGCTAGAGATGAGGCTAGCGGGGCCTACAATGAGCAGTTCTTC. This gives the protein CSARDEASGAYNEQFF.

This clonotype turned up a few times. The chain employs TRBV12-3 or TRBV12-4 and TRBJ2-7; 7 bases are shared with TRBD2. With 6 bases clipped from V and 4 bases from J, the junction kept 15 bases outside the gene matches. The CDR3 has 16 residues. CDR3 loop: CASRGVRRGSRYEQYF. CDR3 nucleotide sequence: TGTGCCAGCAGGGGGGTAAGACGCGGGAGTAGATACGAGCAGTACTTC.

The rearrangement uses TRBV30 and TRBJ2-1; D not resolved. Germline V gene data show CDR1 as GTSNPN and CDR2 as SVGIG (reference sequence). This CDR3 contains 13 residues. Trimming took 3 bases from V and 6 from J, leaving 12 bases between them. CDR3 protein: CAWRGDRPNEQFF. Written as DNA, the CDR3 is TGTGCCTGGAGAGGAGACCGCCCCAATGAGCAGTTCTTC.

The chain combines TRBV7-7 with TRBJ2-5; no clear D. CDR3 size: 14 residues. V dropped 5 bases and J dropped 0 bases, with 10 bases sitting between them. CDR1 and CDR2 (germline): SSHAT, FNYEAQ (reference sequence). The CDR3 DNA follows: TGTGCCAGCAGCCGTACGGGCCACCAAGAGACCCAGTACTTC. This encodes CASSRTGHQETQYF.

The V call is TRBV7-9, the J call TRBJ1-6, with D hard to call. Germline V gene lookup returns CDR1 SEHNR and CDR2 FQNEAQ (reference sequence). This CDR3 region has 16 residues. The V gene lost 2 bases and the J gene lost 9 bases, with 17 bases spanning the gap. CDR3 protein: CASSLLIPGGRSPLHF. The CDR3 DNA reads as TGTGCCAGCAGCTTATTAATTCCGGGAGGACGTTCACCCCTCCACTTT.

This clonotype came up a few times. The chain couples TRBV18 to TRBJ2-7; 12 bases line up with TRBD1. From germline, CDR1 is KGHSH and CDR2 LQKENI. The CDR3 sequence is 15 residues long. The junction had 10 bases not matched to a gene; V was cut back by 8 bases and J by 5 bases. CDR3 nucleotide sequence: TGTGCCAGCCGCGAGGCCGGGACAGGGGGCCACGAGCAGTACTTC. This translates into CASREAGTGGHEQYF. Full variable domain (rest looked up from reference TRBV18 and TRBJ2-7): NAGVMQNPRHLVRRRGQEARLRCSPMKGHSHVYWYRQLPEEGLKFMVYLQKENIIDESGMPKERFSAEFPKEGPSILRIQQVVRGDSAAYFCASREAGTGGHEQYFGPGTRLTVT.

In this sample, this clonotype turned up a few times. This chain joins TRBV7-2 and TRBJ2-1; 7 bases fit TRBD2. The CDR3 runs to 16 residues. Trimming cost V 2 bases and J 3 bases; bases outside gene matches: 7. Per the germline V gene, CDR1 is SGHTA and CDR2 is FQGNSA. The CDR3 coding sequence is TGTGCCAGCAGCTTACGTTCAGCGGGGCTCTACAATGAGCAGTTCTTC. Its protein product is CASSLRSAGLYNEQFF. Combining the CDR3 with reference TRBV7-2 and TRBJ2-1 gives the whole variable domain GAGVSQSPSNKVTEKGKDVELRCDPISGHTALYWYRQSLGQGLEFLIYFQGNSAPDKSGLPSDRFSAERTGGSVSTLTIQRTQQEDSAVYLCASSLRSAGLYNEQFFGPGTRLTVL.

The rearrangement uses TRBV29-1 and TRBJ2-1; unclear D gene. The CDR3 covers 12 residues. From germline, CDR1 is SQVTM and CDR2 ANQGSEA. V gave up 4 bases and J gave up 10 bases, with 14 bases separating them. CDR3 DNA: TGCAGCGTTGTAGGGCTCGTTGGAGAGCAGTTCTTC. Protein sequence: CSVVGLVGEQFF.

Ten or more counts support this clonotype. The rearrangement uses TRBV7-9 and TRBJ2-1, with 7 bases aligning to TRBD1. Per the germline V gene, CDR1 is SEHNR and CDR2 is FQNEAQ (reference sequence). This CDR3 is built from 14 residues. J gave up 8 bases and V 5 bases, and 9 bases lay outside the gene matches. The DNA of the CDR3 is TGTGCCAGCAGCACAGGGGTGGGTCACGATGAGCAGTTCTTC. This encodes CASSTGVGHDEQFF. Looking up the rest from reference TRBV7-9 and TRBJ2-1 gives the full variable domain: DTGVSQNPRHKITKRGQNVTFRCDPISEHNRLYWYRQTLGQGPEFLTYFQNEAQLEKSRLLSDRFSAERPKGSFSTLEIQRTEQGDSAMYLCASSTGVGHDEQFFGPGTRLTVL.

This chain uses TRBV29-1 with TRBJ2-5, with D uncertain. Germline V gene data show CDR1 as SQVTM and CDR2 as ANQGSEA. This CDR3 is 11 amino acids long. V was shortened by 3 bases and J by 1 base, with 3 bases between the two germline ends. The CDR3: CSVDPQETQYF. The CDR3 DNA reads as TGCAGCGTTGATCCCCAAGAGACCCAGTACTTC.

This clonotype was seen a handful of times. The V call is TRBV15, the J call TRBJ1-2, with 9 positions matching TRBD1. Unmatched junction bases numbered 12, after V lost 0 bases and J lost 7 bases. The CDR3 length is 17 residues. The germline gives CDR1 LNHNV, CDR2 YYDKDF (reference sequence). CDR3 nucleotides: TGTGCCACCAGCAGAGATTATGAGTACAGGGGGCGCGGTGGCTACACCTTC. It codes for CATSRDYEYRGRGGYTF.

This clonotype was counted only a few times. The chain joins TRBV4-2 to TRBJ2-7; D remains unclear. The CDR3 runs to 12 residues. Germline lookup yields CDR1 LGHNA and CDR2 YNFKEQ. V lost 1 base, J lost 7 bases, and 8 bases lay in between. CDR3 protein: CASSQGSEEQYF. The CDR3 DNA sequence: TGTGCCAGCAGCCAAGGGTCGGAGGAGCAGTACTTC.

In its sample, this clonotype was seen a few times. The chain carries TRBV6-1 and TRBJ2-2; no firm D call. In germline, CDR1 is MNHNS, CDR2 SASEGT. V shed 8 bases and J shed 6 bases, with 10 bases lying between them. The CDR3 covers 12 residues. In DNA, the CDR3 is TGTGCCAGCGGCTCTCAGCCCGGGGAGCTGTTTTTT. Translation: CASGSQPGELFF.

This clonotype was counted many times. The chain has TRBV3-1 and TRBJ2-5; 8 bases are a match to TRBD2. Unmatched junction bases numbered 6, after V lost 1 base and J lost 2 bases. CDR1 is LGHDT and CDR2 is YNNKEL in the germline V gene (reference sequence). This CDR3 comprises 16 residues. The CDR3 sequence: CASSQAASGPQETQYF. As DNA, the CDR3 is TGTGCCAGCAGCCAAGCGGCTAGCGGGCCACAAGAGACCCAGTACTTC.

The chain combines TRBV7-2 with TRBJ2-2, with 9 bases matching TRBD1. CDR1 and CDR2 (germline): SGHTA, FQGNSA. CDR3 length: 17 amino acids. Unmatched junction bases numbered 13, after V lost 5 bases and J lost 6 bases. Here the CDR3 reads CASSVRAGTGSSGELFF. CDR3 DNA sequence: TGTGCCAGCAGCGTACGGGCCGGGACAGGGAGTTCCGGGGAGCTGTTTTTT. The variable domain in full, with the rest retrieved from reference TRBV7-2 and TRBJ2-2, is GAGVSQSPSNKVTEKGKDVELRCDPISGHTALYWYRQSLGQGLEFLIYFQGNSAPDKSGLPSDRFSAERTGGSVSTLTIQRTQQEDSAVYLCASSVRAGTGSSGELFFGEGSRLTVL.

V and J are TRBV6-1 and TRBJ2-7; the match to TRBD1 covers 7 bases. Germline V gene data show CDR1 as MNHNS and CDR2 as SASEGT. The CDR3 extends over 16 amino acids. The ends lost 3 bases at V and 0 bases at J; junction bases unmatched: 8. The CDR3 region has the DNA TGTGCCAGCAGTGACTTTGCCGGGACAGCCTCCTACGAGCAGTACTTC. It encodes CASSDFAGTASYEQYF.

This clonotype occurred many times. The V and J genes are TRBV7-8 and TRBJ2-2; no definite D call. This CDR3 contains 14 residues. The germline CDR1 and CDR2 sequences are SGHVS and FQNEAQ. V lost 6 bases and J lost 2, with 10 bases in between. DNA of the CDR3: TGTGCCAGCAGAACCAGCTTAAACACCGGGGAGCTGTTTTTT. This codes for CASRTSLNTGELFF.

In this sample, this clonotype turned up a few times. V usage is TRBV7-8 and J usage is TRBJ1-1; 7 bases are shared with TRBD1. This CDR3 contains 15 residues. Trimming at V came to 5 bases and at J to 0 bases, leaving 6 bases not matched to a gene. CDR1 SGHVS and CDR2 FQNEAQ come from the germline V gene. DNA of the CDR3: TGTGCCAGCAGCCCACTAAGGGGGCTGAACACTGAAGCTTTCTTT. It encodes CASSPLRGLNTEAFF.

This sequence joins TRBV19 and TRBJ2-7; the D gene is possibly TRBD1 (6 bases). The CDR3 spans 13 residues. Trimming cost V 8 bases and J 3 bases, with 14 bases left between them. In germline, CDR1 is LNHDA, CDR2 SQIVND (reference sequence). The CDR3, as DNA: TGTGCCAGTCGACAGGCAACCCACTACGAGCAGTACTTC. As protein: CASRQATHYEQYF.

CDR3 in DNA: TGTGCCAGCAGTGAATGGGGCTCTGGGGCCAACGTCCTGACTTTC. Amino acid sequence: CASSEWGSGANVLTF. The rearrangement joins TRBV25-1 to TRBJ2-6; D is undetermined. The CDR3 totals 15 residues. Trimming took off 1 base at V and 0 bases at J, with 4 bases between the two ends. Germline V gives CDR1 MGHDK, CDR2 SYGVNS.

The rearrangement joins TRBV5-1 to TRBJ1-6; D might be TRBD1 (5 bases). Trimming took 4 bases from V and 7 from J, leaving 9 bases between them. This CDR3 comprises 13 residues. The germline gives CDR1 SGHRS, CDR2 YFSETQ. The CDR3, as DNA: TGCGCCAGCAGCGAAGGGGCAAATTCACCCCTCCACTTT. This translates into CASSEGANSPLHF.

The chain joins TRBV7-8 to TRBJ2-7; D gene ambiguous. This CDR3 region has 14 residues. Germline V lookup: CDR1 SGHVS, CDR2 FQNEAQ. Trimming took off 3 bases at V and 5 bases at J, with 14 bases between the two ends. CDR3 amino acids: CASSFGPPGDEQYF. DNA for the CDR3: TGTGCCAGCAGCTTTGGACCTCCGGGCGACGAGCAGTACTTC.

This clonotype was seen more than once but under ten times. The chain has TRBV5-1 and TRBJ1-1, with a weak D call TRBD1 (6 bases). The CDR3 covers 13 residues. The germline V and J ends were trimmed by 3 bases and 5 bases, with 11 bases remaining between them. Germline V lookup: CDR1 SGHRS, CDR2 YFSETQ. The chain's CDR3 is CASSSDSLTEAFF. The CDR3 DNA is TGCGCCAGCAGCTCGGACAGCCTAACTGAAGCTTTCTTT.

This rearrangement joins TRBV9 to TRBJ2-7; TRBD1 agrees at 7 bases. This CDR3 spans 16 amino acids. Germline V CDR1 and CDR2: SGDLS, YYNGEE. Trimming at V came to 0 bases and at J to 2 bases, leaving 8 bases not matched to a gene. The CDR3 bases are TGTGCCAGCAGCGTAGGAGGGGGCTACCCTCCCTACGAGCAGTACTTC. This codes for CASSVGGGYPPYEQYF.

In this sample, this clonotype turned up a few times. The genes are TRBV7-2 and TRBJ2-1; D is ambiguous. The CDR3 has 17 residues. Germline CDR1 reads SGHTA; CDR2 reads FQGNSA. Trimming stripped 2 bases from V and 8 bases from J, with 22 bases between. This CDR3 is CASSLLGISAGVDEQFF. The CDR3, as DNA: TGTGCCAGCAGCTTATTGGGGATCTCCGCTGGGGTCGATGAGCAGTTCTTC.